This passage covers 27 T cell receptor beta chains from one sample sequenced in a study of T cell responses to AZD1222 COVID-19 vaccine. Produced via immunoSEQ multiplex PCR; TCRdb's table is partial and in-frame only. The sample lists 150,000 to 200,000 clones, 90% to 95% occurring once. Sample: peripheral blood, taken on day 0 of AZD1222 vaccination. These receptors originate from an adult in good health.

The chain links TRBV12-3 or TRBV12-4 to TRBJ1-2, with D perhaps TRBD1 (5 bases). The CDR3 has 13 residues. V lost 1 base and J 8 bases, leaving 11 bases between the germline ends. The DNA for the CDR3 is TGTGCCAGCAGTTTAGACAGGACGACCGGCTACACCTTC. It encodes CASSLDRTTGYTF.

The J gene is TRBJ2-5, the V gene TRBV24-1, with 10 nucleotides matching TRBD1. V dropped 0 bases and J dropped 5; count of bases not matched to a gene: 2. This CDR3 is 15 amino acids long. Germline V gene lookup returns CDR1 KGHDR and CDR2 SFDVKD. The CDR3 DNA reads TGTGCCACCAGTGATTTGAGGGACAGGGGTGAGACCCAGTACTTC. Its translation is CATSDLRDRGETQYF.

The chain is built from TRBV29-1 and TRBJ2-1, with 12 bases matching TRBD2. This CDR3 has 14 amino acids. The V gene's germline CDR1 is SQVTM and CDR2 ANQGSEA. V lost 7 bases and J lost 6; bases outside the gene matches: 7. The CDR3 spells CSAIGLAGSNEQFF. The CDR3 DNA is TGCAGCGCGATTGGACTAGCGGGAAGCAATGAGCAGTTCTTC.

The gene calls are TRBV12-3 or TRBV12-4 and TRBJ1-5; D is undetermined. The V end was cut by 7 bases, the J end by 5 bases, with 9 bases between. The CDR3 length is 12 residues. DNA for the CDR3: TGTGCCAGCACCCTCGGGGATCAGCCCCAGCATTTT. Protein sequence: CASTLGDQPQHF.

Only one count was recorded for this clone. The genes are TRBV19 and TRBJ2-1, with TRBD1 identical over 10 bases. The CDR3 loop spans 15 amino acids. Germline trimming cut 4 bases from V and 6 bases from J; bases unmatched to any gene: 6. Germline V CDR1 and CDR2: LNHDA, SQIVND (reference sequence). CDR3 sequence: CASSSSGTGVNEQFF. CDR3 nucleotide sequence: TGTGCCAGTAGTAGCTCCGGGACAGGGGTCAATGAGCAGTTCTTC.

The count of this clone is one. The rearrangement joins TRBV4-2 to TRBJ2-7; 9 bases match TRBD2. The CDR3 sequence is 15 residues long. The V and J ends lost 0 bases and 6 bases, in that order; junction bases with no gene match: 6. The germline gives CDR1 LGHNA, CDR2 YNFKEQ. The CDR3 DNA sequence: TGTGCCAGCAGCCAAGACGGTAGCGGGAGTGGCGAGCAGTACTTC. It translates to CASSQDGSGSGEQYF.

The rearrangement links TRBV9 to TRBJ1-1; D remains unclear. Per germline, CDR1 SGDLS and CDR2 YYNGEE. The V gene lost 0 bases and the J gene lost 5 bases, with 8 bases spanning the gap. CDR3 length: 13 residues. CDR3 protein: CASSVVVGTEAFF. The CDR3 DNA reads TGTGCCAGCAGCGTAGTTGTCGGGACTGAAGCTTTCTTT. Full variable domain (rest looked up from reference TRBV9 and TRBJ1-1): DSGVTQTPKHLITATGQRVTLRCSPRSGDLSVYWYQQSLDQGLQFLIQYYNGEERAKGNILERFSAQQFPDLHSELNLSSLELGDSALYFCASSVVVGTEAFFGQGTRLTVV.

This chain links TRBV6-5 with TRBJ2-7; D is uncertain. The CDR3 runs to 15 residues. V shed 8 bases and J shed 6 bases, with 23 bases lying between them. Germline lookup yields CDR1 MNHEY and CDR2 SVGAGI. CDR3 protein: CASSLEAALRSEQYF. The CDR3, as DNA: TGTGCCAGCTCCCTCGAGGCAGCTCTTAGAAGCGAGCAGTACTTC.

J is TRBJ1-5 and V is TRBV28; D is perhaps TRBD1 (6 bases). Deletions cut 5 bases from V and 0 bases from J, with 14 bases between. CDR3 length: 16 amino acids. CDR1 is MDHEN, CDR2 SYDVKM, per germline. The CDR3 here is CASSHSQGYSNQPQHF. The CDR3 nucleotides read TGTGCCAGCAGTCATTCACAGGGATATAGCAATCAGCCCCAGCATTTT.

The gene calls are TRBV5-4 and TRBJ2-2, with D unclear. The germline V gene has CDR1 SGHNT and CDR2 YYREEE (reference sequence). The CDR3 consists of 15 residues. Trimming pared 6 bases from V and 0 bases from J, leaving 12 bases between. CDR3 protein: CASTHGLSNTGELFF. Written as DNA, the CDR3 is TGTGCCAGCACCCACGGTCTATCGAACACCGGGGAGCTGTTTTTT.

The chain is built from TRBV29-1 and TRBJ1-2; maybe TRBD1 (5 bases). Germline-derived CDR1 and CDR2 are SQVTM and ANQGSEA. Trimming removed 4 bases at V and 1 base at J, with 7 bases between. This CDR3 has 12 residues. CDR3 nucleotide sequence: TGCAGCGTTGGACAGTTTAACTATGGCTACACCTTC. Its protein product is CSVGQFNYGYTF.

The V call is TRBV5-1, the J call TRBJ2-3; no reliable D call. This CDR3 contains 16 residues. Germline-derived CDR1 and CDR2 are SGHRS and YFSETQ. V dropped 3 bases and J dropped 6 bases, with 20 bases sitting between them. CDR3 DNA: TGCGCCAGCAGCTCCCCGGACCCGAGCCGGTGGGATACGCAGTATTTT. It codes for CASSSPDPSRWDTQYF. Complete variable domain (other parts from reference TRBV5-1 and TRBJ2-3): KAGVTQTPRYLIKTRGQQVTLSCSPISGHRSVSWYQQTPGQGLQFLFEYFSETQRNKGNFPGRFSGRQFSNSRSEMNVSTLELGDSALYLCASSSPDPSRWDTQYFGPGTRLTVL.

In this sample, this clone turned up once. The CDR3 DNA is TGTGCCAGCAGCTTAGGTCGAGCGGGCTACAATGAGCAGTTCTTC. It codes for CASSLGRAGYNEQFF. The chain employs TRBV7-8 and TRBJ2-1; tentative D call: TRBD2 (6 bases). Deletions cut 1 base from V and 3 bases from J, with 10 bases between. The CDR3 covers 15 residues. Germline values: CDR1 SGHVS, CDR2 FQNEAQ.

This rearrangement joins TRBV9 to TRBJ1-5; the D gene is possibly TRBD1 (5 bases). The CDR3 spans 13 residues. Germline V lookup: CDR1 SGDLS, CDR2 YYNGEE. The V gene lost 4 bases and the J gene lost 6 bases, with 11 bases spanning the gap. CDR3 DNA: TGTGCCAGCAGCCCCTGGGGGGGTCAGCCCCAGCATTTT. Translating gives CASSPWGGQPQHF.

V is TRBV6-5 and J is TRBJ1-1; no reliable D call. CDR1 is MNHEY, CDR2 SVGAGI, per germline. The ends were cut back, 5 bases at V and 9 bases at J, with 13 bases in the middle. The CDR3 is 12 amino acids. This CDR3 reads CASSTRSVKAFF. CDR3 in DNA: TGTGCCAGCAGTACCAGAAGTGTGAAAGCTTTCTTT.

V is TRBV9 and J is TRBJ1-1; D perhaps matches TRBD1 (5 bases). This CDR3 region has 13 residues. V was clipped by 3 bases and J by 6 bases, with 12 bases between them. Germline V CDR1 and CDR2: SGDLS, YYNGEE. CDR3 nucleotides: TGTGCCAGCAGCGAATCAGGGATGGCTGAAGCTTTCTTT. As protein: CASSESGMAEAFF. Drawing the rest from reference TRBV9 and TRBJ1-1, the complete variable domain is DSGVTQTPKHLITATGQRVTLRCSPRSGDLSVYWYQQSLDQGLQFLIQYYNGEERAKGNILERFSAQQFPDLHSELNLSSLELGDSALYFCASSESGMAEAFFGQGTRLTVV.

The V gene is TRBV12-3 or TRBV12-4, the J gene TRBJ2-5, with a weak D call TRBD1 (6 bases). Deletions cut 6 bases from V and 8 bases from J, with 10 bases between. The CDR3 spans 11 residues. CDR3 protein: CASSTGTTQYF. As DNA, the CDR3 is TGTGCCAGCAGCACAGGGACAACCCAGTACTTC.

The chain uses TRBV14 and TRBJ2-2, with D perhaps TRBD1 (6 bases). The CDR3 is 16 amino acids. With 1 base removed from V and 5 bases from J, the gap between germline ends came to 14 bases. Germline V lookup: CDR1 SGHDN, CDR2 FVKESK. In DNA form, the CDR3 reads TGTGCCAGCAGCCAAGCCGCGCCCAGGGGTACCGGGGAGCTGTTTTTT. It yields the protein CASSQAAPRGTGELFF.

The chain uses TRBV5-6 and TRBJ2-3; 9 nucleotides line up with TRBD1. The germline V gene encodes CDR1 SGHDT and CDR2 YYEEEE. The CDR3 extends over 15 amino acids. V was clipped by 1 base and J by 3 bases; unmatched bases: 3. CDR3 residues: CASSLSGQGTDTQYF. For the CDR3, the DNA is TGTGCCAGCAGCTTGTCAGGACAGGGGACAGATACGCAGTATTTT.

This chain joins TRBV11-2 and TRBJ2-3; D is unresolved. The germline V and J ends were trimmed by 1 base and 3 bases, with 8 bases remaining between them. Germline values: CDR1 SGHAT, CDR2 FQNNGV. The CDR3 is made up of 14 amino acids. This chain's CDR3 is CASSLADDTDTQYF. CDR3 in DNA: TGTGCCAGCAGCTTAGCGGACGATACAGATACGCAGTATTTT.

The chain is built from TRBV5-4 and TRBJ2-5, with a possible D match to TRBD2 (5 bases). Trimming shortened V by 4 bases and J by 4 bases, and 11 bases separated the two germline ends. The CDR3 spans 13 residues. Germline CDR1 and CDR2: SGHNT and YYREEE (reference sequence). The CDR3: CASSVEGRETQYF. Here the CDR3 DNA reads TGTGCCAGCAGCGTAGAGGGCAGAGAGACCCAGTACTTC. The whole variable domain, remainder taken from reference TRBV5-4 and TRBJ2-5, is ETGVTQSPTHLIKTRGQQVTLRCSSQSGHNTVSWYQQALGQGPQFIFQYYREEENGRGNFPPRFSGLQFPNYSSELNVNALELDDSALYLCASSVEGRETQYFGPGTRLLVL.

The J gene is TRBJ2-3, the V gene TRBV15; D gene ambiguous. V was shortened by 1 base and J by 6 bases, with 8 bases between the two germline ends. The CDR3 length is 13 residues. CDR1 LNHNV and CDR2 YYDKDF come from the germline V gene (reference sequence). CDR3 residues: CATSRGRMDTQYF. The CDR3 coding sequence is TGTGCCACCAGCAGAGGACGGATGGATACGCAGTATTTT.

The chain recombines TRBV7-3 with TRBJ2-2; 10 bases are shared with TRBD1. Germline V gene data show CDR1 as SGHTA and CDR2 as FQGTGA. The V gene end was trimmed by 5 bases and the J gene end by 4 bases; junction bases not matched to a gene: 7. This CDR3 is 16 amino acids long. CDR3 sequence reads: CASSPGTGVFTGELFF. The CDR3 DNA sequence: TGTGCCAGCAGCCCCGGGACAGGGGTTTTCACCGGGGAGCTGTTTTTT.

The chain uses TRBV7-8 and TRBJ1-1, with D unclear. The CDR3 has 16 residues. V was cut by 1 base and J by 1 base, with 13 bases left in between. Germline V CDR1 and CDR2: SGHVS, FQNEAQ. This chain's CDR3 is CASSLGAGMWNTEAFF. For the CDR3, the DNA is TGTGCCAGCAGCTTAGGGGCCGGGATGTGGAACACTGAAGCTTTCTTT.

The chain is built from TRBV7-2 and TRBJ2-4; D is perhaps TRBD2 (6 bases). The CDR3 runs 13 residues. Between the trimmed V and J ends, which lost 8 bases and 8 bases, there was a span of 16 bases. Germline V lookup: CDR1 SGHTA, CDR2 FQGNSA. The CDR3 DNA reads TGTGCCAGCGCCCCCGGGACTGCACACATTCAGTACTTC. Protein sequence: CASAPGTAHIQYF.

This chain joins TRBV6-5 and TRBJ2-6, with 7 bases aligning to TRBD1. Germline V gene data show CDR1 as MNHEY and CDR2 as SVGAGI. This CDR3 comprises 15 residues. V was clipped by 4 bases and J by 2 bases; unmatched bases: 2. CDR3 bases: TGTGCCAGCAGTTTACAGGGGACTGGGGCCAACGTCCTGACTTTC. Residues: CASSLQGTGANVLTF.

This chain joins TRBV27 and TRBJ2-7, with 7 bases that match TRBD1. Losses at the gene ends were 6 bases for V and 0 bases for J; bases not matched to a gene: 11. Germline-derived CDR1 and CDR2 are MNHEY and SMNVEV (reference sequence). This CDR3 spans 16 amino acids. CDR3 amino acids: CASSPRGFGFSYEQYF. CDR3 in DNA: TGTGCCAGCAGCCCCAGGGGGTTTGGTTTCTCCTACGAGCAGTACTTC.